This T cell receptor (beta chain) derives from a study of beta chain features in type 1 diabetes. A word on this clone: Its antigen is unknown.

Germline assignment: CDR1 SGHTA and CDR2 FQGNSA. V gave up 1 base and J gave up 2 bases; unmatched junction bases: 2. This CDR3 has 14 residues. The authors reverse transcribed all of the isolated RNA, so sequencing captured expressed TCRB transcripts. Method: immunoSEQ multiplex PCR; TCRdb's copy keeps in-frame clones and lacks some. This sample carries roughly 450,000 clones, 9.5% to 12% of them seen once, and the ten largest clones take 0.045% to 0.05%. Study-wide results and limits: Within the patient group, naive, central memory and Treg TCRB repertoires appeared more similar to each other than within healthy donors.

This chain uses TRBV7-2 with TRBJ2-7; 7 bases align to TRBD2. Sequencing input: naive CD4+ T cells from blood. The sequence was collected from a woman aged 18 to 35 in good health. CDR3 amino acids: CASSLEAGPYEQYF. For the CDR3, the DNA is TGTGCCAGCAGCTTAGAAGCGGGACCCTACGAGCAGTACTTC.